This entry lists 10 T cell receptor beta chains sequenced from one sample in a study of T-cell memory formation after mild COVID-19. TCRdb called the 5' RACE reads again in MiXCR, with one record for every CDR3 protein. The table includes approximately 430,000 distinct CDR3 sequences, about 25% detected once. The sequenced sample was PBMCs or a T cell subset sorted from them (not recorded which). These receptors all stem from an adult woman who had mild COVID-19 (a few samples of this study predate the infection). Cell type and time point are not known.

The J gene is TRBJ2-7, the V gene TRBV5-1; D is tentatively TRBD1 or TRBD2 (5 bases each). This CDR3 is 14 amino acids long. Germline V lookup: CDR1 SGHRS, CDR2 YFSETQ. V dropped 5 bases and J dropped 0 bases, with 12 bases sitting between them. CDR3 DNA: TGCGCCAGCAGAACCGGGACGGTCTCCTACGAGCAGTACTTC. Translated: CASRTGTVSYEQYF.

The CDR3 region is CASSQVSFSYGYTF. As DNA, the CDR3 is TGCGCCAGCAGCCAAGTTTCTTTCTCATATGGCTACACCTTC. V and J are TRBV4-1 and TRBJ1-2; unclear D gene. The ends were cut back, 1 base at V and 5 bases at J, with 11 bases in the middle. The CDR3 loop spans 14 amino acids. CDR1 is MGHRA and CDR2 is YSYEKL in the germline V gene.

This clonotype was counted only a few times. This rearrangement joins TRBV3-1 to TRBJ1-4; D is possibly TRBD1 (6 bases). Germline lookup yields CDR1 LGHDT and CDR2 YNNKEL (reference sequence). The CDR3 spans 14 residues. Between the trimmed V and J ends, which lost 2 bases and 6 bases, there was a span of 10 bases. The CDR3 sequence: CASSQNGGDEKLFF. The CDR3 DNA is TGTGCCAGCAGCCAAAATGGGGGCGATGAAAAACTGTTTTTT.

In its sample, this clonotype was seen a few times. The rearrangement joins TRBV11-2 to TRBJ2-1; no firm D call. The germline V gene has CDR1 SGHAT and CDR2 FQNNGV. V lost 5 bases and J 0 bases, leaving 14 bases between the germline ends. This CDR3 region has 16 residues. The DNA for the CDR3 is TGTGCCAGCAGCGCCCAAGCGCTGAGCTCCTACAATGAGCAGTTCTTC. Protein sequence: CASSAQALSSYNEQFF. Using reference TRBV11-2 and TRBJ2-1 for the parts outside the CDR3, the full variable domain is EAGVAQSPRYKIIEKRQSVAFWCNPISGHATLYWYQQILGQGPKLLIQFQNNGVVDDSQLPKDRFSAERLKGVDSTLKIQPAKLEDSAVYLCASSAQALSSYNEQFFGPGTRLTVL.

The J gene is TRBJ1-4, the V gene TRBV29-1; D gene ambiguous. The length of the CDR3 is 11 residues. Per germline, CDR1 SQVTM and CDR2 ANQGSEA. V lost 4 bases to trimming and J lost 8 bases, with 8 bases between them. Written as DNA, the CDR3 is TGCAGCGTTGCTGGGTCGGAAAAACTGTTTTTT. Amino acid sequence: CSVAGSEKLFF.

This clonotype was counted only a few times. CDR3 nucleotide sequence: TGTGCCAGCAGTTCCTCATGGGGGCGAGAGTATGGCTACACCTTC. This encodes CASSSSWGREYGYTF. V usage is TRBV12-3 or TRBV12-4 and J usage is TRBJ1-2, with D possibly being TRBD1 (6 bases). Deletions cut 4 bases from V and 5 bases from J, with 17 bases between. There are 15 residues in the CDR3.

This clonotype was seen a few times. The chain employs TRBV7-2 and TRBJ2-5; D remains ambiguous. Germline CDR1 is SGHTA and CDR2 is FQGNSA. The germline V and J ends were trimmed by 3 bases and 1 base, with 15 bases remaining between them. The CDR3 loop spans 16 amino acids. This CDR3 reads CASSFGLLGSQETQYF. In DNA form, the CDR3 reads TGTGCCAGCAGCTTTGGATTACTGGGCAGCCAAGAGACCCAGTACTTC.

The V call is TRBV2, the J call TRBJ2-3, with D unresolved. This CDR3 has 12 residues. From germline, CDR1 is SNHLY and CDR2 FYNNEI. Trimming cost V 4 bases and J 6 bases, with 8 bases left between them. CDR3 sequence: CASSGRADTQYF. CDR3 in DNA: TGTGCCAGCAGTGGCCGGGCCGATACGCAGTATTTT.

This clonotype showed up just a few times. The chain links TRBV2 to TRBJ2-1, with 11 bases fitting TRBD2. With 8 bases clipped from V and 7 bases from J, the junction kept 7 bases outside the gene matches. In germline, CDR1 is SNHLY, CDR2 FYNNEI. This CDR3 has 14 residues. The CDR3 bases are TGTGCCAGCTCGAAACTAGCGGGAGTGAATGAGCAGTTCTTC. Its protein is CASSKLAGVNEQFF.

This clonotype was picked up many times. In nucleotides, the CDR3 is TGCGCCAGCAGCCAAGATCCGGGGGGGAACACTGAAGCTTTCTTT. It is translated as CASSQDPGGNTEAFF. V gene TRBV4-1 combines with J gene TRBJ1-1; TRBD1 might be the D (5 bases). V lost 0 bases and J 1 base, leaving 9 bases between the germline ends. This CDR3 is 15 amino acids long. Germline V gives CDR1 MGHRA, CDR2 YSYEKL.